The T cell receptor (beta chain) under discussion was sequenced for a study of cytomegalovirus exposure and HLA in healthy donors. Though nominally healthy at sampling, donors likely had unrecorded immune exposures. The primer mix had 60 Vbeta and 13 Jbeta primers. Only in-frame clones appear in the TCRdb table, and some are missing; sequencing was by immunoSEQ multiplex PCR. The table includes tens of thousands of clones, around 83% detected once. This CDR3 has 17 residues. Per germline, CDR1 GTSNPN and CDR2 SVGIG (reference sequence). V was pared by 0 bases and J by 5 bases, with 14 bases of the junction left unmatched.

The source is a human donor in good health. The sequenced sample consisted of PBMCs. The rearrangement links TRBV30 to TRBJ2-5, with TRBD1 matching over 8 bases. CDR3 nucleotides: TGTGCCTGGAGTGTTAACTTACCCCCCAGGGGGCTCGAGACCCAGTACTTC. Encoded protein: CAWSVNLPPRGLETQYF.